The 20 T cell receptor beta chains listed next were all sequenced from one sample in a study of vaccination and CD4 T cells after COVID-19. Oncomine TCR Beta short-read sequencing was applied to DNA from cultured CD4+ T cells. TCRdb called the PCR reads again in MiXCR, with one record for every CDR3 protein. Among about 5,500 distinct CDR3 sequences listed, around 39% were seen once. The treatment is: approximately 10-day PBMC culture with coronavirus spike peptide pools or control peptides (ViraFEST assay). According to the study, CD4+ T cells from the unexposed donor were gathered ahead of the COVID-19 pandemic (2011-2018). Which antigens these TCRs recognize remains unknown. Sequenced: CD4+ T cells from blood, cultured in vitro. These receptors originate from a human donor in good health.

V is TRBV30 and J is TRBJ1-2; D remains ambiguous. Germline-derived CDR1 and CDR2 are GTSNPN and SVGIG (reference sequence). The germline V and J ends were trimmed by 1 base and 4 bases, with 13 bases remaining between them. The CDR3 totals 14 residues. The CDR3 spells CAWSAGPQLYGYTF. The CDR3, as DNA: TGTGCCTGGAGTGCCGGGCCCCAGCTCTATGGCTACACCTTC.

This chain joins TRBV7-2 and TRBJ1-6; D call uncertain. This CDR3 spans 15 amino acids. Trimming left V 5 bases short and J 8 bases short, with 16 bases between. CDR1 and CDR2 from the germline V gene are SGHTA and FQGNSA. Written as DNA, the CDR3 is TGTGCCAGCAGCCCTCGTCCGGAGAGTTATTCACCCCTCCACTTT. The encoded protein is CASSPRPESYSPLHF. Based on the CDR3 plus reference TRBV7-2 and TRBJ1-6, the full variable domain is GAGVSQSPSNKVTEKGKDVELRCDPISGHTALYWYRQSLGQGLEFLIYFQGNSAPDKSGLPSDRFSAERTGGSVSTLTIQRTQQEDSAVYLCASSPRPESYSPLHFGNGTRLTVT.

Only a few counts were recorded for this clonotype. The J gene is TRBJ1-1, the V gene TRBV20-1; 7 nucleotides match TRBD1. Germline-derived CDR1 and CDR2 are DFQATT and SNEGSKA (reference sequence). The CDR3 contains 14 residues. V gave up 6 bases and J gave up 0 bases; unmatched junction bases: 7. The CDR3 region has the DNA TGCAGTGCCCAGACAGGGTTGATGAACACTGAAGCTTTCTTT. It yields the protein CSAQTGLMNTEAFF.

The chain combines TRBV14 with TRBJ1-2; no clear D. Germline V gene sequence: CDR1 SGHDN, CDR2 FVKESK. This CDR3 has 13 amino acids. Trimming cost V 4 bases and J 4 bases, with 10 bases left between them. The CDR3 DNA sequence: TGTGCCAGCAGCCCTACAGAGTCCTATGGCTACACCTTC. It encodes CASSPTESYGYTF.

V is TRBV11-2 and J is TRBJ1-1; no clear D gene. CDR3 length equals 14 residues. V dropped 1 base and J dropped 0 bases, with 6 bases sitting between them. Germline loops: CDR1 SGHAT, CDR2 FQNNGV. The CDR3: CASSLGDMNTEAFF. The DNA of the CDR3 is TGTGCCAGCAGCTTAGGGGATATGAACACTGAAGCTTTCTTT.

The J gene is TRBJ1-5, the V gene TRBV19; D unclear. The V end was cut by 7 bases, the J end by 5 bases, with 12 bases between. The CDR3 is 13 residues long. The V gene's germline CDR1 is LNHDA and CDR2 SQIVND (reference sequence). The CDR3 spells CASKPGLYQPQHF. The CDR3 DNA is TGTGCCAGTAAACCTGGACTCTATCAGCCCCAGCATTTT.

The chain has TRBV20-1 and TRBJ2-7, with D unclear. The germline gives CDR1 DFQATT, CDR2 SNEGSKA (reference sequence). Trimming removed 3 bases from V and 2 bases from J, with 5 bases in between. The CDR3 runs to 11 residues. The CDR3 DNA reads TGCAGTGCTAGTCAAGCCTACGAGCAGTACTTC. It encodes CSASQAYEQYF.

Only a few counts were recorded for this clonotype. The chain employs TRBV27 and TRBJ1-6; TRBD1 might be the D (6 bases). The ends were cut back, 6 bases at V and 13 bases at J, with 22 bases in the middle. Germline CDR1 MNHEY, CDR2 SMNVEV (reference sequence). The CDR3 contains 15 residues. The CDR3 protein is CASRGTQGKRFPLHF. DNA for the CDR3: TGTGCCAGCAGAGGTACACAGGGAAAGAGGTTTCCCCTCCACTTT.

The chain employs TRBV25-1 and TRBJ1-1; TRBD1 matches 9 bases. The CDR3 sequence is 12 residues long. In germline, CDR1 is MGHDK, CDR2 SYGVNS. V shed 3 bases and J 10 bases; nucleotides not matched to a gene: 3. In nucleotides, the CDR3 is TGTGCCAGCAGTGAGGGGGACAGGGCAGCTTTCTTT. Its protein is CASSEGDRAAFF.

This clonotype was picked up a small number of times. The chain couples TRBV25-1 to TRBJ1-2, with D possibly matching TRBD1 (5 bases). Trimming shortened V by 5 bases and J by 8 bases, and 21 bases separated the two germline ends. The germline gives CDR1 MGHDK, CDR2 SYGVNS. This CDR3 is built from 15 residues. The CDR3 is CASSPAGRGGDGYTF. CDR3 coding DNA: TGTGCCAGCAGTCCTGCAGGCCGTGGGGGAGACGGCTACACCTTC.

The chain recombines TRBV5-1 with TRBJ1-2; 7 bases fit TRBD1. There are 16 residues in the CDR3. Per the germline V gene, CDR1 is SGHRS and CDR2 is YFSETQ. The junction had 16 bases not matched to a gene; V was cut back by 4 bases and J by 7 bases. For the CDR3, the DNA is TGCGCCAGCAGCATGAGACAGGGTCTGAAAAGTGGTGGCTACACCTTC. This codes for CASSMRQGLKSGGYTF.

This clonotype was observed a handful of times. The rearrangement links TRBV20-1 to TRBJ2-3; 12 bases fit TRBD1. Trimming at V came to 2 bases and at J to 6 bases, leaving 6 bases not matched to a gene. This CDR3 spans 15 amino acids. Germline CDR1 is DFQATT and CDR2 is SNEGSKA (reference sequence). DNA for the CDR3: TGCAGTGCTAGAAATCCGGGACAGGGGGCCGATACGCAGTATTTT. Protein: CSARNPGQGADTQYF.

This chain connects TRBV4-1 to TRBJ1-5; a weak D match, TRBD1 (5 bases). This CDR3 has 15 residues. V was trimmed by 3 bases and J by 0 bases, leaving 9 bases between them. The germline V gene encodes CDR1 MGHRA and CDR2 YSYEKL. CDR3 sequence (DNA): TGCGCCAGCAGCCAGGAGGGGAATAGCAATCAGCCCCAGCATTTT. The encoded protein is CASSQEGNSNQPQHF.

This clonotype has a handful of counts. This chain uses TRBV6-5 with TRBJ1-2, with D possibly TRBD1 on 6 matching bases. V was trimmed by 2 bases and J by 2 bases, leaving 6 bases between them. CDR1 and CDR2 (germline): MNHEY, SVGAGI. The CDR3 totals 13 residues. The chain's CDR3 is CASSYGQNYGYTF. DNA for the CDR3: TGTGCCAGCAGTTACGGACAGAACTATGGCTACACCTTC.

CDR3 in DNA: TGTGCCAGCAGTTTAGGGCAGGGGCGCAATCAGCCCCAGCATTTT. The encoded protein is CASSLGQGRNQPQHF. The chain has TRBV27 and TRBJ1-5; a weak D match, TRBD1 (6 bases). This CDR3 is 15 amino acids long. Trimming removed 2 bases at V and 2 bases at J, with 10 bases between. Germline values: CDR1 MNHEY, CDR2 SMNVEV (reference sequence).

The rearrangement joins TRBV5-1 to TRBJ1-1; no definite D call. With 1 base removed from V and 4 bases from J, the gap between germline ends came to 17 bases. Germline assignment: CDR1 SGHRS and CDR2 YFSETQ. The CDR3 is made up of 16 amino acids. The CDR3 reads CASSLFSGRTGTEAFF. The CDR3 DNA follows: TGCGCCAGCAGCTTGTTCTCCGGTAGGACGGGCACTGAAGCTTTCTTT.

This clonotype was counted a single time. The chain carries TRBV29-1 and TRBJ1-3; D may be TRBD1 (5 bases). Trimming took 4 bases from V and 2 from J, leaving 6 bases between them. This CDR3 is built from 12 residues. CDR1 SQVTM and CDR2 ANQGSEA come from the germline V gene. The CDR3 spells CSVGGAGNTIYF. The CDR3 coding sequence is TGCAGCGTTGGGGGGGCTGGAAACACCATATATTTT.

By proportion, this clonotype is medium-sized. V and J are TRBV10-1 and TRBJ1-1; D ambiguous. Germline-derived CDR1 and CDR2 are WNHNN and SYGVQD (reference sequence). CDR3 length: 12 residues. V dropped 3 bases and J dropped 3 bases, with 5 bases sitting between them. CDR3 region: CASSDSYTEAFF. CDR3 DNA sequence: TGCGCCAGCAGTGACAGCTACACTGAAGCTTTCTTT.

The rearrangement joins TRBV6-2 or TRBV6-3 to TRBJ2-3, with 8 positions matching TRBD2. Germline assignment: CDR1 MNHEY and CDR2 SVGEGT. CDR3 size: 14 residues. Trimming at V came to 8 bases and at J to 2 bases, leaving 6 bases not matched to a gene. The CDR3 DNA reads as TGTGCCAGCTCGGGCGGGGGGTCCACAGATACGCAGTATTTT. Encoded protein: CASSGGGSTDTQYF.

The chain links TRBV30 to TRBJ1-2; 7 nucleotides line up with TRBD1. Per germline, CDR1 GTSNPN and CDR2 SVGIG (reference sequence). CDR3 size: 15 residues. V trimming: 3 bases; J trimming: 4 bases; junction bases outside the gene matches: 11. CDR3 in amino acids: CAWRGGQASPYGYTF. For the CDR3, the DNA is TGTGCCTGGAGAGGGGGCCAGGCTTCTCCCTATGGCTACACCTTC.